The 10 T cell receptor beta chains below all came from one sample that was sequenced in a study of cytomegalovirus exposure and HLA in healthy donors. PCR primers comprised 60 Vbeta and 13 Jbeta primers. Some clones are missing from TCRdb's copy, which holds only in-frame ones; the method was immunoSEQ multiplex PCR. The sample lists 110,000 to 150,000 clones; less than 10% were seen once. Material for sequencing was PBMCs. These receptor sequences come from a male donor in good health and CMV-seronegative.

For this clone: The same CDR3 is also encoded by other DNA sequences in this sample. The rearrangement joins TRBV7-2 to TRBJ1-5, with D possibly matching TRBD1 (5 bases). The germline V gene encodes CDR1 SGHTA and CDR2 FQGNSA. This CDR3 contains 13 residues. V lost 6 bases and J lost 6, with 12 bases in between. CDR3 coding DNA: TGTGCCAGCAGTACAGGATTGGGTCAGCCCCAGCATTTT. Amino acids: CASSTGLGQPQHF.

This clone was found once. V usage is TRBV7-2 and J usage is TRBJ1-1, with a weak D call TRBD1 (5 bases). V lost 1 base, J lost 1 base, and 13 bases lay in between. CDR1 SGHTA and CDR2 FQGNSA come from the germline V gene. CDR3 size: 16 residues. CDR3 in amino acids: CASSLEGKGRNTEAFF. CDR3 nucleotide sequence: TGTGCCAGCAGCTTAGAGGGGAAAGGGCGGAACACTGAAGCTTTCTTT.

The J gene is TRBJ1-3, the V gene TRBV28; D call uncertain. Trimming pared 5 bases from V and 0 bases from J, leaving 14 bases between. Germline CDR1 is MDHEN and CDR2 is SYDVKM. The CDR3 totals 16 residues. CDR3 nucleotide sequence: TGTGCCAGCAGTCCTACTTCGCGGAGCTCTGGAAACACCATATATTTT. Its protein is CASSPTSRSSGNTIYF. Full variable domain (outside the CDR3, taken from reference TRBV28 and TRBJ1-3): DVKVTQSSRYLVKRTGEKVFLECVQDMDHENMFWYRQDPGLGLRLIYFSYDVKMKEKGDIPEGYSVSREKKERFSLILESASTNQTSMYLCASSPTSRSSGNTIYFGEGSWLTVV.

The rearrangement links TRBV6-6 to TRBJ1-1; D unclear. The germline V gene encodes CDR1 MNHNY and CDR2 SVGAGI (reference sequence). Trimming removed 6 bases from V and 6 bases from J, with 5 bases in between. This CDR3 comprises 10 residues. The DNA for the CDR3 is TGTGCCAGCAGCGGGGCTGAAGCTTTCTTT. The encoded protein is CASSGAEAFF.

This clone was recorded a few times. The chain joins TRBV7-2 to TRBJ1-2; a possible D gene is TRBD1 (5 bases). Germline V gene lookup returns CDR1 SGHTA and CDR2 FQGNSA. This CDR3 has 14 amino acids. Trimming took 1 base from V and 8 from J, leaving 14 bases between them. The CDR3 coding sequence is TGTGCCAGCAGCTTAGTCGGGGGGTCTGGCGGCTACACCTTC. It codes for CASSLVGGSGGYTF. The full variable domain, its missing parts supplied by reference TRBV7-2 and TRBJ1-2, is GAGVSQSPSNKVTEKGKDVELRCDPISGHTALYWYRQSLGQGLEFLIYFQGNSAPDKSGLPSDRFSAERTGGSVSTLTIQRTQQEDSAVYLCASSLVGGSGGYTFGSGTRLTVV.

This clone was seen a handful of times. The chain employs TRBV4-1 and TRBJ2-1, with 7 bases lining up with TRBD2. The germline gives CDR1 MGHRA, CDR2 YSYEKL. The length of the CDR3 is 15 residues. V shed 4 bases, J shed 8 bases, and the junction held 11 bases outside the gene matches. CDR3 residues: CASSRGSSGDYEQFF. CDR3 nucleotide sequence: TGCGCCAGCAGCCGGGGGTCGAGCGGGGACTATGAGCAGTTCTTC.

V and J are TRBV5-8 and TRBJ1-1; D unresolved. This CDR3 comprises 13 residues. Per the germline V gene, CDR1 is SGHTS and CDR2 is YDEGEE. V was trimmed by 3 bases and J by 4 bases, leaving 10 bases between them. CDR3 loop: CASSSAVVTEAFF. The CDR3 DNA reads TGTGCCAGCAGCTCGGCGGTGGTCACTGAAGCTTTCTTT.

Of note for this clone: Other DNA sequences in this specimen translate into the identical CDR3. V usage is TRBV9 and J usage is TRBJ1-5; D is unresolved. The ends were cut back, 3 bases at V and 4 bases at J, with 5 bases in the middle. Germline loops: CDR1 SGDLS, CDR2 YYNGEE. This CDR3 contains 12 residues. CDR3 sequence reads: CASSAGNQPQHF. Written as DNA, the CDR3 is TGTGCCAGCAGCGCAGGTAATCAGCCCCAGCATTTT.

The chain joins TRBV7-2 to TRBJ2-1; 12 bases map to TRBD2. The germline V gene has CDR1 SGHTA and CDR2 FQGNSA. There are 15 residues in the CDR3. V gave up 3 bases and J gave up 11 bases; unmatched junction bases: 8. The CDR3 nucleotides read TGTGCCAGCAGCTTGACTAGCGGGAGCGGGGGGAAGCAGTTCTTC. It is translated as CASSLTSGSGGKQFF.

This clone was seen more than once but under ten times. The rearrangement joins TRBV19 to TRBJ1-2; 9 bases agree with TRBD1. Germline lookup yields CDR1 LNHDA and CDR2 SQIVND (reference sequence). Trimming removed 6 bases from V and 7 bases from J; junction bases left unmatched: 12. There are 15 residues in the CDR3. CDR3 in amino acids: CASRKGTGLPFGYTF. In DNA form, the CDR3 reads TGTGCCAGTAGAAAAGGGACAGGGCTTCCCTTTGGCTACACCTTC.